One sample yielded the 7 T cell receptor beta chains listed below, sequenced in a study of beta chain features in type 1 diabetes. Whole-study results and caveats: Researchers report that Type 1 diabetes patients had moderately but significantly shorter TCRB CDR3s across all four CD4+ subsets.

Expressed TCRB transcripts were sequenced after all isolated RNA was converted to cDNA. Generated by immunoSEQ multiplex PCR, the TCRdb table keeps only in-frame clones and is missing some. The data contain around 130,000 clones, roughly 10% of them singletons. The antigens for these receptors are not known. The sequenced material came from central memory CD4+ T cells from blood. The receptors here all came from a man between 25 and 39 years old with type 1 diabetes.

The V gene is TRBV5-6, the J gene TRBJ2-5; D is possibly TRBD2 (5 bases). CDR1 and CDR2 (germline): SGHDT, YYEEEE. The CDR3 has 14 amino acids. V lost 1 base to trimming and J lost 4 bases, with 11 bases between them. The CDR3 is CASSLLGAGETQYF. CDR3 coding DNA: TGTGCCAGCAGCTTGTTAGGTGCGGGAGAGACCCAGTACTTC.

This clone showed up just a few times. The V and J genes are TRBV5-1 and TRBJ2-7; 10 bases agree with TRBD2. The CDR3 totals 15 residues. Unmatched junction bases numbered 1, after V lost 0 bases and J lost 1 base. The germline V gene encodes CDR1 SGHRS and CDR2 YFSETQ. As DNA, the CDR3 is TGCGCCAGCAGCTTGGAACTAGCGGGGTCCTACGAGCAGTACTTC. Protein: CASSLELAGSYEQYF.

There are a few counts of this clone. The chain links TRBV18 to TRBJ2-7; 11 bases map to TRBD1. Germline V lookup: CDR1 KGHSH, CDR2 LQKENI. This CDR3 contains 17 residues. With 3 bases clipped from V and 5 bases from J, the junction kept 12 bases outside the gene matches. The CDR3 DNA is TGTGCCAGCTCACCCGCAAGAGTCAGGGACAGGGGGGACGAGCAGTACTTC. It codes for CASSPARVRDRGDEQYF.

The chain carries TRBV18 and TRBJ2-7; D remains unclear. Germline CDR1 reads KGHSH; CDR2 reads LQKENI. This CDR3 region has 12 residues. The V and J ends lost 4 bases and 7 bases respectively, with 11 bases between them. The DNA of the CDR3 is TGTGCCAGCTCACAGATACTGCCTGAGCAGTACTTC. It yields the protein CASSQILPEQYF.

The CDR3 DNA reads TGTGCCACCAGCAAAGGACAGGGAACGGGTGAAAAACTGTTTTTT. It encodes CATSKGQGTGEKLFF. The rearrangement links TRBV15 to TRBJ1-4, with TRBD1 identical over 8 bases. Germline assignment: CDR1 LNHNV and CDR2 YYDKDF (reference sequence). After removal of 4 bases from V and 7 bases from J, the junction contained 8 bases not matched to a gene. The CDR3 has 15 residues. Full variable domain (rest looked up from reference TRBV15 and TRBJ1-4): DAMVIQNPRYQVTQFGKPVTLSCSQTLNHNVMYWYQQKSSQAPKLLFHYYDKDFNNEADTPDNFQSRRPNTSFCFLDIRSPGLGDTAMYLCATSKGQGTGEKLFFGSGTQLSVL.

The rearrangement joins TRBV2 to TRBJ1-5; no definite D call. CDR1 and CDR2 (germline): SNHLY, FYNNEI. There are 15 residues in the CDR3. V was pared by 9 bases and J by 5 bases, with 20 bases between. The CDR3 loop reads CASQPPPGIYQPQHF. CDR3 nucleotide sequence: TGTGCCAGTCAACCCCCCCCGGGAATTTATCAGCCCCAGCATTTT.

This clone was seen a few times. V is TRBV27 and J is TRBJ1-2; D gene ambiguous. CDR3 length: 13 residues. Germline CDR1 reads MNHEY; CDR2 reads SMNVEV (reference sequence). Trimming shortened V by 9 bases and J by 5 bases, and 16 bases separated the two germline ends. Written as DNA, the CDR3 is TGTGCCAGTCGGATTGACCGGGGTTATGGCTACACCTTC. It codes for CASRIDRGYGYTF.